There are a few counts of the clone carrying this T cell receptor beta chain. Original methodology: The assay estimated nucleated cells by amplifying reference gene primers. Here immunoSEQ multiplex PCR was the method, and the copy in TCRdb shows in-frame clones only, minus some. Clone size and V and J calls were adopted from that table, with D and trimming inferred from the DNA. The sample records 60,000 to 90,000 clones, 65% to 85% being singletons. This specimen comes from a study of blood T cell repertoires in COVID-19. Study-level information: There were acute and convalescent COVID-19 samples, and they came from the United States, Italy and Spain. The analysed material was cDNA or gDNA that came from T cells, B-cell-depleted T cells, or PBMCs.

This CDR3 contains 15 residues. Germline CDR1 reads LNHDA; CDR2 reads SQIVND (reference sequence). The germline V and J ends were trimmed by 3 bases and 7 bases, with 18 bases remaining between them. The chain is built from TRBV19 and TRBJ1-2; TRBD1 might be the D (6 bases). What was sequenced was peripheral blood. The receptor was derived from a man between 60 and 75 years old with active or convalescent COVID-19. The CDR3 loop is CASSMVGGKVSGYTF. The CDR3 region has the DNA TGTGCCAGTAGTATGGTAGGGGGAAAGGTCTCTGGCTACACCTTC. The whole variable domain, remainder taken from reference TRBV19 and TRBJ1-2, is DGGITQSPKYLFRKEGQNVTLSCEQNLNHDAMYWYRQDPGQGLRLIYYSQIVNDFQKGDIAEGYSVSREKKESFPLTVTSAQKNPTAFYLCASSMVGGKVSGYTFGSGTRLTVV.